The rows below give T cell receptor beta chains drawn from one sample of a study of shared clonotypes between healthy human individuals. Using immunoSEQ multiplex PCR, the repertoire was profiled, and TCRdb retains in-frame clones only, with some absent. The sample yields 90,000 to 120,000 clones, around 64% seen once. Material for sequencing was memory CD8+ T cells sorted from blood. The receptor set was obtained from a woman aged 25 to 39 in good health. CDR3s include the opening cysteine and the closing phenylalanine or tryptophan. The D gene is left open where the match is weak. Only some rows state a clone size, as once, few, many or a class for expanded clones.

-	TRBV18	-	TRBJ1-2	CASSPDFKAGDYGYTF	TGTGCCAGCTCACCCGATTTCAAGGCAGGAGACTATGGCTACACCTTC
-	TRBV14	-	TRBJ1-2	CASSQQGLYGYTF	TGTGCCAGCAGCCAACAGGGGCTCTATGGCTACACCTTC
-	TRBV18	-	TRBJ2-7	CASSPPEYSYEQYF	TGTGCCAGCTCACCACCGGAGTACTCCTACGAGCAGTACTTC
TRBD2	TRBV7-4	medium-sized	TRBJ2-7	CASSLDLWLAGSPAGEQYF	TGTGCCAGCAGCTTAGATCTGTGGCTAGCGGGATCCCCCGCCGGAGAGCAGTACTTC
TRBD2	TRBV25-1	few	TRBJ2-5	CASSVTGGEETQYF	TGTGCCAGCAGTGTTACGGGAGGAGAGGAGACCCAGTACTTC
-	TRBV5-6	many	TRBJ1-2	CARRGERAGRYGYTF	TGTGCCAGACGCGGGGAGAGGGCGGGTCGCTATGGCTACACCTTC
TRBD2	TRBV7-9	-	TRBJ2-1	CASSLFSRDYFYNEQFF	TGTGCCAGCAGCCTATTCAGCCGGGACTACTTCTACAATGAGCAGTTCTTC
-	TRBV5-4	many	TRBJ1-2	CASSLGDGGYTF	TGTGCCAGCAGCCTCGGGGACGGTGGCTACACCTTC
-	TRBV28	once	TRBJ2-7	CASSLPPGGLTEQYF	TGTGCCAGCAGCTTACCGCCCGGGGGCCTTACCGAGCAGTACTTC
-	TRBV10-3	-	TRBJ1-5	CATHPGRRINQPQHF	TGTGCCACCCACCCGGGACGCCGAATAAATCAGCCCCAGCATTTT
TRBD1	TRBV11-2	-	TRBJ2-1	CASSLGTVNEQFF	TGTGCCAGCAGCCTGGGGACAGTCAATGAGCAGTTCTTC
TRBD1	TRBV10-1	-	TRBJ2-1	CASSIPGQGLNEQFF	TGCGCCAGCAGTATCCCGGGACAGGGGCTCAATGAGCAGTTCTTC
TRBD1	TRBV10-3	-	TRBJ1-2	CAIRYPGQGVGKVYGYTF	TGTGCCATCAGATACCCGGGACAGGGGGTAGGAAAAGTCTATGGCTACACCTTC
-	TRBV28	few	TRBJ1-2	CASRQPLDGYTF	TGTGCCAGCAGGCAACCCCTCGATGGCTACACCTTC
-	TRBV29-1	-	TRBJ2-7	CSVEVLAGHEQYF	TGCAGCGTTGAGGTACTAGCAGGGCACGAGCAGTACTTC
TRBD1	TRBV9	-	TRBJ2-6	CASRGTAPQGLQVLTF	TGTGCCAGCAGAGGGACAGCACCCCAAGGCCTACAAGTCCTGACTTTC
-	TRBV5-1	-	TRBJ2-7	CASSLASALGYEQYF	TGCGCCAGCAGCTTGGCTAGCGCCCTGGGGTACGAGCAGTACTTC
-	TRBV7-2	-	TRBJ2-1	CASSLDGAYNEQFF	TGTGCCAGCAGCTTAGACGGGGCCTACAATGAGCAGTTCTTC
-	TRBV23-1	-	TRBJ1-5	CASSQLRTFSNQPQHF	TGCGCCAGCAGTCAGTTGAGGACATTTAGCAATCAGCCCCAGCATTTT
-	TRBV5-1	-	TRBJ1-1	CASTPQGLTEAFF	TGCGCCAGCACCCCCCAGGGGCTCACTGAAGCTTTCTTT
-	TRBV5-1	-	TRBJ1-3	CASSLNRDSGNTIYF	TGCGCCAGCAGCTTGAACAGGGACTCTGGAAACACCATATATTTT
-	TRBV7-6	few	TRBJ2-2	CASSPRGEESAGELFF	TGTGCCAGCAGCCCCCGTGGAGAGGAGAGCGCCGGGGAGCTGTTTTTT
TRBD2	TRBV4-1	few	TRBJ2-1	CASSQDPGLAGRYNEQFF	TGCGCCAGCAGCCAAGATCCGGGACTAGCGGGTAGATACAATGAGCAGTTCTTC
-	TRBV6-1	-	TRBJ2-1	CASSASGESSNEQFF	TGTGCCAGCAGTGCATCGGGGGAGTCAAGCAATGAGCAGTTCTTC
-	TRBV5-8	-	TRBJ2-3	CASSPIPAGTQYF	TGTGCCAGCAGCCCAATCCCAGCGGGCACGCAGTATTTT
TRBD2	TRBV5-1	-	TRBJ2-1	CASSLISGTSFHEQFF	TGCGCCAGCAGCTTAATATCCGGGACTAGTTTCCATGAGCAGTTCTTC
-	TRBV5-1	-	TRBJ1-1	CASSLNEGLNTEAFF	TGCGCCAGCAGCTTGAACGAGGGACTGAACACTGAAGCTTTCTTT
-	TRBV25-1	-	TRBJ1-6	CASSSGHHGSPLHF	TGTGCCAGCAGCTCGGGACACCATGGGTCACCCCTCCACTTT
-	TRBV4-1	many	TRBJ2-3	CASSLHRGPDTQYF	TGCGCCAGCAGCCTTCACCGAGGTCCAGATACGCAGTATTTT
-	TRBV7-9	-	TRBJ1-2	CASSQDGSYGYTF	TGTGCCAGCAGCCAAGACGGGAGTTATGGCTACACCTTC